Sequencing of this TCR beta chain was carried out in a study of beta chain features in type 1 diabetes. The sample holds a few counts of this clone. The isolated RNA, all of it, was reverse transcribed, so expressed TCRB transcripts were what got sequenced. Method: immunoSEQ multiplex PCR; TCRdb's copy keeps in-frame clones and lacks some. Found here are roughly 250,000 clones, over 8.5% of them singletons; the top ten hold 0.03% to 0.04%. The specimen was naive CD4+ T cells from blood. The receptor was derived from a woman aged 18-29 years in good health.

In DNA form, the CDR3 reads TGTGCCAGCAGCTTGCACGGGAGGGTCCCCTACAATGAGCAGTTCTTC. As protein: CASSLHGRVPYNEQFF. The chain uses TRBV5-6 and TRBJ2-1; TRBD2 aligns across 8 bases. Trimming cost V 1 base and J 2 bases; bases outside gene matches: 5. In germline, CDR1 is SGHDT, CDR2 YYEEEE. This CDR3 contains 16 residues.